This T cell receptor beta chain is drawn from a study of T-cell reconstitution after alpha-beta-depleted transplantation in children. This clonotype has a handful of counts. Researchers prepared the TCRbeta library using unique molecular identifiers, the study reports. TCRdb re-called the PCR reads through MiXCR, storing one row per CDR3 protein. The data hold hundreds of thousands of distinct CDR3 sequences, with 16% observed a single time. The CDR3 has 16 residues. The germline gives CDR1 LNHDA, CDR2 SQIVND (reference sequence). V lost 2 bases to trimming and J lost 0 bases, with 11 bases between them.

The sample consisted of PBMCs from the stem cell graft donor, taken from the stem cell graft. The sequence derives from a human donor who donated a stem cell graft to a child with acute myeloid leukemia. The genes are TRBV19 and TRBJ1-5; D gene unclear. CDR3 nucleotides: TGTGCCAGTAGTATACGGCCGGATTATAGCAATCAGCCCCAGCATTTT. It is translated as CASSIRPDYSNQPQHF.